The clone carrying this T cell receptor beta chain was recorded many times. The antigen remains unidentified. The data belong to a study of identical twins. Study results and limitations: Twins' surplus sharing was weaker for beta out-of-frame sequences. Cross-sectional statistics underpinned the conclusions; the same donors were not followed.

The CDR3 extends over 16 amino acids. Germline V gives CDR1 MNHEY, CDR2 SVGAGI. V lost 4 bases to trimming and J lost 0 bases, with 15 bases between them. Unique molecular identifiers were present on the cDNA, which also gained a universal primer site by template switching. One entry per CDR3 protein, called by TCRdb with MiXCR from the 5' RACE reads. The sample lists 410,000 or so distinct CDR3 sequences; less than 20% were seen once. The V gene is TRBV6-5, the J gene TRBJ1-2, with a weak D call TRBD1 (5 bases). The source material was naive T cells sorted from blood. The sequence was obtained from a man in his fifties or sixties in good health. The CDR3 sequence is CASSSPGRTANYGYTF. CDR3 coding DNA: TGTGCCAGCAGTTCTCCGGGACGCACAGCTAACTATGGCTACACCTTC.